The 5 T cell receptor beta chains reported below all come from one sample, sequenced in a study of control samples from healthy donors and cancer patients. Clones were read by immunoSEQ multiplex PCR, and TCRdb kept only the in-frame ones, dropping some. The repertoire consists of more than 15,000 clones, with roughly four fifths occurring once and the leading ten covering 29%. Sequencing was done on a sample of PBMCs. All receptors derive from a man older than 75 with head and neck cancer.

V gene TRBV7-6 combines with J gene TRBJ2-5; TRBD2 agrees at 8 bases. CDR1 SGHVS and CDR2 FNYEAQ come from the germline V gene. The junction had 7 bases not matched to a gene; V was cut back by 4 bases and J by 0 bases. The length of the CDR3 is 16 residues. CDR3 sequence reads: CASSSTLAGNQETQYF. In DNA form, the CDR3 reads TGTGCCAGCAGCTCTACCCTAGCGGGCAACCAAGAGACCCAGTACTTC.

The CDR3 sequence is CASSYSGLASTGELFF. The CDR3 region has the DNA TGTGCCAGCAGTTACTCCGGGCTAGCGAGCACCGGGGAGCTGTTTTTT. J is TRBJ2-2 and V is TRBV6-6; D is possibly TRBD2 (6 bases). The CDR3 runs 16 residues. Trimming shortened V by 0 bases and J by 4 bases, and 12 bases separated the two germline ends. The germline CDR1 and CDR2 sequences are MNHNY and SVGAGI (reference sequence).

This chain uses TRBV7-9 with TRBJ2-7; no firm D call. Germline V gives CDR1 SEHNR, CDR2 FQNEAQ (reference sequence). The CDR3 consists of 11 residues. Deletions cut 3 bases from V and 2 bases from J, with 2 bases between. Written as DNA, the CDR3 is TGTGCCAGCAGCTTCACCTACGAGCAGTACTTC. Translation gives CASSFTYEQYF.

V gene TRBV7-2 combines with J gene TRBJ2-7, with D possibly TRBD1 on 5 matching bases. Trimming took off 0 bases at V and 3 bases at J, with 9 bases between the two ends. The V gene's germline CDR1 is SGHTA and CDR2 FQGNSA. CDR3 length: 14 residues. The CDR3 here is CASSLAYQGYEQYF. CDR3 DNA: TGTGCCAGCAGCTTAGCGTACCAGGGCTACGAGCAGTACTTC. Drawing the rest from reference TRBV7-2 and TRBJ2-7, the complete variable domain is GAGVSQSPSNKVTEKGKDVELRCDPISGHTALYWYRQSLGQGLEFLIYFQGNSAPDKSGLPSDRFSAERTGGSVSTLTIQRTQQEDSAVYLCASSLAYQGYEQYFGPGTRLTVT.

V usage is TRBV7-3 and J usage is TRBJ1-1; D not certain. V lost 4 bases and J 3 bases, leaving 9 bases between the germline ends. Germline loops: CDR1 SGHTA, CDR2 FQGTGA. The CDR3 has 13 residues. For the CDR3, the DNA is TGTGCCAGCAGCTCCGCGGGGTACACTGAAGCTTTCTTT. As protein: CASSSAGYTEAFF. Supplemented by reference TRBV7-3 and TRBJ1-1, the full variable domain reads GAGVSQTPSNKVTEKGKYVELRCDPISGHTALYWYRQSLGQGPEFLIYFQGTGAADDSGLPNDRFFAVRPEGSVSTLKIQRTERGDSAVYLCASSSAGYTEAFFGQGTRLTVV.